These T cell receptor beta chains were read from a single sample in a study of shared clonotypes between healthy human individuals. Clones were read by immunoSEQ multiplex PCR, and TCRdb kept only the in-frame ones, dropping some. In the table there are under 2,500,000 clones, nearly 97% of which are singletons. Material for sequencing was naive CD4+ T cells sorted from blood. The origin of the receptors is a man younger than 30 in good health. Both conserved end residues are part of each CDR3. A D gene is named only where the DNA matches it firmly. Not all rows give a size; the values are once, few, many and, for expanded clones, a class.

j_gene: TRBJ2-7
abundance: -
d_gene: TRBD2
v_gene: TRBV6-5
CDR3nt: TGTGCCAGCAATAAGCGGGGAACCTCCTACGAGCAGTACTTC
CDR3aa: CASNKRGTSYEQYF

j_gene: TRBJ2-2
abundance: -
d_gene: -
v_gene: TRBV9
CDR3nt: TGTGCCAGCAGCATTGGAGGAGGAGACGGGGAGCTGTTTTTT
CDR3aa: CASSIGGGDGELFF

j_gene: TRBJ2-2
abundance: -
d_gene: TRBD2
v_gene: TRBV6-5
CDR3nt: TGTGCCAGCAGTTACTTGGGACTAAACACCGGGGAGCTGTTTTTT
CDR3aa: CASSYLGLNTGELFF

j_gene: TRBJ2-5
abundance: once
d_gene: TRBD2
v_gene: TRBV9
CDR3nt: TGTGCCAGCAGCCCCACTAGCGGGAGACAGACCCAGTACTTC
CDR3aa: CASSPTSGRQTQYF

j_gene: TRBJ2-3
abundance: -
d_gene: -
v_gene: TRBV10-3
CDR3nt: TGTGCCATCTCTTCCGCGAACCCAGATACGCAGTATTTT
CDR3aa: CAISSANPDTQYF

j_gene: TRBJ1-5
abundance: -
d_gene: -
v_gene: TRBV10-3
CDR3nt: TGTGCCATCAGTGAGGAAGACATAAGCAATCAGCCCCAGCATTTT
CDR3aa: CAISEEDISNQPQHF

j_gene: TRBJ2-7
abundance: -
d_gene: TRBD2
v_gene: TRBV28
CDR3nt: TGTGCCAGCGCCCCGGGGGGTTCCTACGAGCAGTACTTC
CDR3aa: CASAPGGSYEQYF

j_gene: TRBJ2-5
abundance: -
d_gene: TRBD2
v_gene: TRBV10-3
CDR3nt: TGTGCCATCATGCAGACTAGCGGGATGCGGGAGTACTTC
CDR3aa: CAIMQTSGMREYF

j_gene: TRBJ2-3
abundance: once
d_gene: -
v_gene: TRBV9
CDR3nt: TGTGCCAGCAGCGTAGGGACCGGGGGGCCGAGCACAGATACGCAGTATTTT
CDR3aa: CASSVGTGGPSTDTQYF

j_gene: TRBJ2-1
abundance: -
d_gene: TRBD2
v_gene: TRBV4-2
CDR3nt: TGTGCCAGCAGCCAAGAGGCGGGGGGGCCGCGTGAGCAGTTCTTC
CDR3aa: CASSQEAGGPREQFF

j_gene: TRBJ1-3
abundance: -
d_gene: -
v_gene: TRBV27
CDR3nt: TGTGCCAGCAACAAGGACAGCTTTCACTCTGGAAACACCATATATTTT
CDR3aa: CASNKDSFHSGNTIYF

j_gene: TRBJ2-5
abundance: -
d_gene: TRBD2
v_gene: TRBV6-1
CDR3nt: TGTGCCAGCAGTGTTGAGAAACTAGCGACTGAGACCCAGTACTTC
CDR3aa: CASSVEKLATETQYF

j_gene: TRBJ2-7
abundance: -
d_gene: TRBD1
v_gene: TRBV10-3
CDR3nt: TGTGCCATCAGTGAGTCGGGGCCCGGGACAGTGAACGAGCAGTACTTC
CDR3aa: CAISESGPGTVNEQYF

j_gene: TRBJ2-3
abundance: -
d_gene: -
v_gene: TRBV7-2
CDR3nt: TGTGCCAGCAGCTCCGGGACTAGCACAGATACGCAGTATTTT
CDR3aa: CASSSGTSTDTQYF

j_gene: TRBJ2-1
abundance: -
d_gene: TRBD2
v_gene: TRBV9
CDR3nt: TGTGCCAGCAGCGTTAGCGGGGCAAGCTCCTACAATGAGCAGTTCTTC
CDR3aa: CASSVSGASSYNEQFF

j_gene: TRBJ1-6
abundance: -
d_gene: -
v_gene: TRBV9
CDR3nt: TGTGCCAGCAGCCAAGGGCGGGGCAATTCACCCCTCCACTTT
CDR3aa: CASSQGRGNSPLHF

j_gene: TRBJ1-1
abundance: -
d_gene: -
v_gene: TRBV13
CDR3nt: TGTGCCAGCAGCTTCAGCCCCCCCAGCGTAGGTGAAGCTTTCTTT
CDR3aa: CASSFSPPSVGEAFF

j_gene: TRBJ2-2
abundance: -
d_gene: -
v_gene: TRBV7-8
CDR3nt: TGTGCCAGCAGCTTACAAGGGGCCACCGGGGAGCTGTTTTTT
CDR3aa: CASSLQGATGELFF

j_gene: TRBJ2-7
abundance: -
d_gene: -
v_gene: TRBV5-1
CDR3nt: TGCGCCAGCAGCTTGGATTCGGGGACCTACGAGCAGTACTTC
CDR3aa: CASSLDSGTYEQYF

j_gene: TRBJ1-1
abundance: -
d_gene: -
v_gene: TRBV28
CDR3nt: TGTGCCAGCAGCCTCCCCGGCCTGAACACTGAAGCTTTCTTT
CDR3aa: CASSLPGLNTEAFF

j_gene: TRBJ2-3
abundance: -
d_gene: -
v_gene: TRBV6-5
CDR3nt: TGTGCCAGCACCTTAGCGGGCACAGATACGCAGTATTTT
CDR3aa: CASTLAGTDTQYF

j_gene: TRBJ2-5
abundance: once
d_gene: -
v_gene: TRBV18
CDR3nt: TGTGCCAGCTCACCAGCTTCCGAGACCCAGTACTTC
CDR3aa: CASSPASETQYF

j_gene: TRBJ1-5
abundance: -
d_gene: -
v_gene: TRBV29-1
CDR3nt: TGCAGCGTTGCGGTAGGCGCCCAAAATCAGCCCCAGCATTTT
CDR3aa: CSVAVGAQNQPQHF

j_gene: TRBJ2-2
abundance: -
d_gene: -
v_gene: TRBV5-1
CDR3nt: TGCGCCAGCAGCACACAGACCGGGGAGCTGTTTTTT
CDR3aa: CASSTQTGELFF

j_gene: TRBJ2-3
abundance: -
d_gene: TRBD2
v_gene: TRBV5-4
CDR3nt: TGTGCCAGCGGCTTGGGGGCGGGAGGGCCATATACGCAGTATTTT
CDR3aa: CASGLGAGGPYTQYF

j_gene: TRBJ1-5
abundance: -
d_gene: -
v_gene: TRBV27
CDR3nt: TGTGCCAGCAGTTTAGACCCCCTGGGCAATCAGCCCCAGCATTTT
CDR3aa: CASSLDPLGNQPQHF

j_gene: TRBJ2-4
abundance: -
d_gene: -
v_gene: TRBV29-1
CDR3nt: TGCAGCGTTGTCGGGCGGTTAGCCAAAAACATTCAGTACTTC
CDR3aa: CSVVGRLAKNIQYF

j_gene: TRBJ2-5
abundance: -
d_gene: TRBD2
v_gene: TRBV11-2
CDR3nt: TGTGCCAGCAGTCCAGGACTAGCGGGAGTGGAGACCCAGTACTTC
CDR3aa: CASSPGLAGVETQYF

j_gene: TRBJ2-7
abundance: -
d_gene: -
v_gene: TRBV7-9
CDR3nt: TGTGCCAGCAGCTTAGGGCCCCCCGTCTACGAGCAGTACTTC
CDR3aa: CASSLGPPVYEQYF

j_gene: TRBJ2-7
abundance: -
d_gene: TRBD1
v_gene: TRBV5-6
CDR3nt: TGTGCCAGCAGCTCCGGGACAGGGGGCGCGTACGAGCAGTACTTC
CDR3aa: CASSSGTGGAYEQYF

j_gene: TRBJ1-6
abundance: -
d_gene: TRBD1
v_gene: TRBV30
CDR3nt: TGTGCCTGGAGTGGACAGGGGTATTCACCCCTCCACTTT
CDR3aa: CAWSGQGYSPLHF

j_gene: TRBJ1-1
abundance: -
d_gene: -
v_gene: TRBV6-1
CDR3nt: TGTGCCAGCAGTGGTTCGGGGGGGGGATGGACTGAAGCTTTCTTT
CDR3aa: CASSGSGGGWTEAFF

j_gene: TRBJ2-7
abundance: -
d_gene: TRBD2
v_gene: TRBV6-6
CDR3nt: TGTGCCAGCAGGCAACTAGCGGGAGTTTTTGGGTACTTC
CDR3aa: CASRQLAGVFGYF

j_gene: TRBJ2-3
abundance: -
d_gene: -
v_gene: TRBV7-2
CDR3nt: TGTGCCAGCAGCTTGTCTGGAAGCACAGATACGCAGTATTTT
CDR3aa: CASSLSGSTDTQYF

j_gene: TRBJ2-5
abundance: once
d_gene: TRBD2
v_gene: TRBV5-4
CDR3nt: TGTGCCAGCAGCTTGGCGGGGACTAGCGGGAGTTACGAGACCCAGTACTTC
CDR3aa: CASSLAGTSGSYETQYF

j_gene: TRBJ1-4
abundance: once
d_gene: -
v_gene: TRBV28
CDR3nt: TGTGCCAGCAGTTGGTTTGGCAGGGCTAATGAAAAACTGTTTTTT
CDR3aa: CASSWFGRANEKLFF

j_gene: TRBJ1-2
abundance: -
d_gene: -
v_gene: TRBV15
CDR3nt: TGTGCCACCAGAAGCGGGATGCCGGATGGCTACACCTTC
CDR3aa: CATRSGMPDGYTF

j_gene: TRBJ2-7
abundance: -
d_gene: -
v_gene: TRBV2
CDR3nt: TGTGCCAGCTCGTTAAGCCCGCTCTACGAGCAGTACTTC
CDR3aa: CASSLSPLYEQYF